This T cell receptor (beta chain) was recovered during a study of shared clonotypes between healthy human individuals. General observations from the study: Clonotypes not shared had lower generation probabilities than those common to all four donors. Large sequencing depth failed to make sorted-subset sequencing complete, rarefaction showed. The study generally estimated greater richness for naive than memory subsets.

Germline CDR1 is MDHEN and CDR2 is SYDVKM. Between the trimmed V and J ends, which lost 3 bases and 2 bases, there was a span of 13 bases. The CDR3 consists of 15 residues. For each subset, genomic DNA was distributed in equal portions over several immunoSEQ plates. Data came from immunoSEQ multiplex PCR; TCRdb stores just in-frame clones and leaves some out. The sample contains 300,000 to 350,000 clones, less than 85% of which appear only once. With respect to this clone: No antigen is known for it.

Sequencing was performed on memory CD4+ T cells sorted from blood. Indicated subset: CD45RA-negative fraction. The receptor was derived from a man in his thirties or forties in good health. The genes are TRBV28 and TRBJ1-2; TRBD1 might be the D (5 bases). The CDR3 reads CASSFLRGTNYGYTF. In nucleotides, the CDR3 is TGTGCCAGCAGTTTTCTACGGGGCACCAACTATGGCTACACCTTC.